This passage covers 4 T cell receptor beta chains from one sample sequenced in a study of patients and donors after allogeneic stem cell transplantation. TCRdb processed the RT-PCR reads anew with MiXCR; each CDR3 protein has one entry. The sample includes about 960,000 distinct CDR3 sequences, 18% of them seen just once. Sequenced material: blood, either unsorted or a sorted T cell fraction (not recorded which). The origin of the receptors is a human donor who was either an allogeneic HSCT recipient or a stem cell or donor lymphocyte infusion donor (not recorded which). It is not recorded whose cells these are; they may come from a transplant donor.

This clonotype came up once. This CDR3 reads CASSMGTTYEQYF. CDR3 nucleotides: TGTGCCAGTAGTATGGGGACAACATACGAGCAGTACTTC. The chain links TRBV19 to TRBJ2-7, with a weak D call TRBD1 (6 bases). CDR3 length: 13 amino acids. Germline V gene data show CDR1 as LNHDA and CDR2 as SQIVND (reference sequence). Trimming took 3 bases from V and 4 from J, leaving 10 bases between them.

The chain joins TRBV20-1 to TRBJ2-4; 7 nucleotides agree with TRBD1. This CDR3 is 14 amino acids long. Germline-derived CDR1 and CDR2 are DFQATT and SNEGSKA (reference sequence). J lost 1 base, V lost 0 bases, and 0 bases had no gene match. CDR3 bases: TGCAGTGCTAGAGAACAGGGGGCCAAAAACATTCAGTACTTC. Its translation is CSAREQGAKNIQYF.

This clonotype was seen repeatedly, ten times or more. Written as DNA, the CDR3 is TGTGCCAGCAGCTTAATGGGTAATCAGCCCCAGCATTTT. Translation: CASSLMGNQPQHF. The gene calls are TRBV12-3 or TRBV12-4 and TRBJ1-5; D is uncertain. The ends were cut back, 6 bases at V and 4 bases at J, with 10 bases in the middle. There are 13 residues in the CDR3.

The CDR3 loop is CASSRDRGIGEQFF. The DNA for the CDR3 is TGTGCCAGCAGCCGGGACAGGGGGATCGGTGAGCAGTTCTTC. The rearrangement links TRBV7-3 to TRBJ2-1, with 11 bases identical to TRBD1. Germline V gene data show CDR1 as SGHTA and CDR2 as FQGTGA. V shed 5 bases, J shed 9 bases, and the junction held 6 bases outside the gene matches. The CDR3 runs 14 residues.